This T cell receptor beta chain is drawn from a study of CD8 T cells in ankylosing spondylitis. Only a few counts were recorded for this clonotype. Its antigen is currently unknown. Study-level results: Some motif variants had been reported before (in reactive arthritis synovial fluid and blood). A TCR beta motif of under 10 highly homologous variants seemed to mark ankylosing spondylitis blood. Enrichment of disease-linked clones was reportedly significant in matched ankylosing spondylitis synovial fluid.

A single record per CDR3 protein comes from TCRdb applying MiXCR to the 5' RACE reads. This table holds about 340,000 distinct CDR3 sequences, roughly 14% found once. The length of the CDR3 is 12 residues. Trimming removed 5 bases at V and 3 bases at J, with 11 bases between. Germline V CDR1 and CDR2: DFQATT, SNEGSKA (reference sequence). The genes are TRBV20-1 and TRBJ2-7; D is uncertain. Sequencing used blood, either unsorted or a sorted T cell fraction (not recorded which). The clonotype was recovered from a male donor with ankylosing spondylitis or in good health (not recorded which). The CDR3 protein is CSASSGGYEQYF. The CDR3 coding sequence is TGCAGTGCTTCCTCGGGTGGCTACGAGCAGTACTTC.